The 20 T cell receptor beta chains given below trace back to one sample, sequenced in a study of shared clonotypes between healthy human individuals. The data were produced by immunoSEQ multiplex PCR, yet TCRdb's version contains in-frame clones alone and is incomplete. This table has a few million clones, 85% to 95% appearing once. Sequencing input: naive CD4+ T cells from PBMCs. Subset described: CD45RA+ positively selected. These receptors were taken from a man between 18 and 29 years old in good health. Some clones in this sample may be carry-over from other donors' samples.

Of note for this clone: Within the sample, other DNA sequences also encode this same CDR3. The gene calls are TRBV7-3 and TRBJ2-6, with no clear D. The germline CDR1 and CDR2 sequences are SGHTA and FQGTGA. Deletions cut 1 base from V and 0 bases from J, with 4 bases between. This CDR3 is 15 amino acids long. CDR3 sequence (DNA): TGTGCCAGCAGCTTAAGAGGCTCTGGGGCCAACGTCCTGACTTTC. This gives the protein CASSLRGSGANVLTF.

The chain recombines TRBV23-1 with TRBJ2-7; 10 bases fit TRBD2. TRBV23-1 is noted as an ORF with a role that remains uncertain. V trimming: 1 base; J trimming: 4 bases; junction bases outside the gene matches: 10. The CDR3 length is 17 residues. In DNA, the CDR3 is TGCGCCAGCAGTCAATTAGATAGCGGGAGGATTTGTTACGAGCAGTACTTC. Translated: CASSQLDSGRICYEQYF.

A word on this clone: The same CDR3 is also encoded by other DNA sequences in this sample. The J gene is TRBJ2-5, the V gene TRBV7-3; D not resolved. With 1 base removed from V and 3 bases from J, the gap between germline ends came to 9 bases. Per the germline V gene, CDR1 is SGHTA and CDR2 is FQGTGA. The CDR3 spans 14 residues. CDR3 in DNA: TGTGCCAGCAGCTTAAGTGGAGTGGAAGAGACCCAGTACTTC. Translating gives CASSLSGVEETQYF.

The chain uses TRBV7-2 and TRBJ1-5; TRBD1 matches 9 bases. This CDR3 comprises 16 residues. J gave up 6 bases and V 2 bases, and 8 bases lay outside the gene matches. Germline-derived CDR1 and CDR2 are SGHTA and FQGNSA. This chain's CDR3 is CASSLMGGQGPQPQHF. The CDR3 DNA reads TGTGCCAGCAGCTTAATGGGGGGACAGGGTCCTCAGCCCCAGCATTTT. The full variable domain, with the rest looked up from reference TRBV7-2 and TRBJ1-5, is GAGVSQSPSNKVTEKGKDVELRCDPISGHTALYWYRQSLGQGLEFLIYFQGNSAPDKSGLPSDRFSAERTGGSVSTLTIQRTQQEDSAVYLCASSLMGGQGPQPQHFGDGTRLSIL.

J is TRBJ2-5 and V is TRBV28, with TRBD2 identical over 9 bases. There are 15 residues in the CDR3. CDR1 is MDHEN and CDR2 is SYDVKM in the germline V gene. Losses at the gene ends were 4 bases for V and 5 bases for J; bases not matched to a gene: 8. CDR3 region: CASSSAGGAMETQYF. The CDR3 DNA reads TGTGCCAGCAGTTCAGCGGGAGGAGCGATGGAGACCCAGTACTTC.

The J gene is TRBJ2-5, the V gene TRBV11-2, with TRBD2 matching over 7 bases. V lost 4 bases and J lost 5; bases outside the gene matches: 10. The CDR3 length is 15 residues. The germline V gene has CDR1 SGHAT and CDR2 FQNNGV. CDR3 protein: CASSWLGGLGETQYF. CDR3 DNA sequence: TGTGCCAGCAGCTGGCTGGGGGGGTTAGGGGAGACCCAGTACTTC.

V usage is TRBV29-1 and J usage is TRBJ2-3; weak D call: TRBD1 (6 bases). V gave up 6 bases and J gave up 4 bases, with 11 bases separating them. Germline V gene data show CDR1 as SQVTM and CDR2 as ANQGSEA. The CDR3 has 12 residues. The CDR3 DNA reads TGCAGCGTATCACAGGGTCCAGATACGCAGTATTTT. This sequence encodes CSVSQGPDTQYF.

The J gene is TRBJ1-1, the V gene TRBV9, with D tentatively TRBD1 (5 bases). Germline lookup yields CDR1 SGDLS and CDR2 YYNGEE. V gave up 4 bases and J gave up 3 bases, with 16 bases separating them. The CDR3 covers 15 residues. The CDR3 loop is CASSPRTGGYTEAFF. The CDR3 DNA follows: TGTGCCAGCAGCCCTAGGACGGGGGGATACACTGAAGCTTTCTTT.

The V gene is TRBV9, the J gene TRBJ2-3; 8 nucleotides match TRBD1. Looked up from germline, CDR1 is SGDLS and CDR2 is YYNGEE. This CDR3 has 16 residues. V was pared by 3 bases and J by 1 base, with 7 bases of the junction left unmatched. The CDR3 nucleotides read TGTGCCAGCAGCGCCCGACAGGGGTTTGGCACAGATACGCAGTATTTT. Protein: CASSARQGFGTDTQYF.

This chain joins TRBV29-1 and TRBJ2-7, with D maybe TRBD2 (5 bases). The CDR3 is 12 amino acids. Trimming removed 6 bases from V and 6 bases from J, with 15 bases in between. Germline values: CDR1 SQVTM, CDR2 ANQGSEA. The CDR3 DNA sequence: TGCAGCGTCTCGGGGTTTACTTTCGAGCAGTACTTC. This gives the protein CSVSGFTFEQYF.

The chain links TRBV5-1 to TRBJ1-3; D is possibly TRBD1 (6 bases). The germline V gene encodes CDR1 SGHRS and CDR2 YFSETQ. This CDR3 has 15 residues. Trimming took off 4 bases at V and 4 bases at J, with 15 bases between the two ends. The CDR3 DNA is TGCGCCAGCAGCCTGGACAGTTCAGGCGGAAACACCATATATTTT. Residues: CASSLDSSGGNTIYF.

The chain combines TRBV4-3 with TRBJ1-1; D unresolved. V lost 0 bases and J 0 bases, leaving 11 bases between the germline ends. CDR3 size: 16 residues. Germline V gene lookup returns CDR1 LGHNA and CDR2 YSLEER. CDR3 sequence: CASSQDLTRLNTEAFF. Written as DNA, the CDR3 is TGCGCCAGCAGCCAAGACCTAACACGGTTGAACACTGAAGCTTTCTTT.

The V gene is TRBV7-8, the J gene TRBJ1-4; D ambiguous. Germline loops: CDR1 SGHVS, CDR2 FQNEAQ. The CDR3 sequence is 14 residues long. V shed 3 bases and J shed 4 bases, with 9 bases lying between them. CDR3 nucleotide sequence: TGTGCCAGCAGCTTGTCAGCTCTTAATGAAAAACTGTTTTTT. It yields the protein CASSLSALNEKLFF. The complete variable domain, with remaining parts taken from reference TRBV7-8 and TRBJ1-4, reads GAGVSQSPRYKVAKRGQDVALRCDPISGHVSLFWYQQALGQGPEFLTYFQNEAQLDKSGLPSDRFFAERPEGSVSTLKIQRTQQEDSAVYLCASSLSALNEKLFFGSGTQLSVL.

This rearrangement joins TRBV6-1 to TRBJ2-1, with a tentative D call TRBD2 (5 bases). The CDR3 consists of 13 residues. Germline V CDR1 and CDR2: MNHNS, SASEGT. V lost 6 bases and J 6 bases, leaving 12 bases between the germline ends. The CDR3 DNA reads TGTGCCAGCAGACTAGAAATACTCAATGAGCAGTTCTTC. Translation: CASRLEILNEQFF.

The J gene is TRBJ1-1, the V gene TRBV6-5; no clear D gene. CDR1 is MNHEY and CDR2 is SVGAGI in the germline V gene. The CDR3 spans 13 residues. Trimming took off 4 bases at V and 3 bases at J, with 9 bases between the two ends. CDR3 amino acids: CASSSDIDTEAFF. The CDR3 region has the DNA TGTGCCAGCAGTTCCGACATAGACACTGAAGCTTTCTTT.

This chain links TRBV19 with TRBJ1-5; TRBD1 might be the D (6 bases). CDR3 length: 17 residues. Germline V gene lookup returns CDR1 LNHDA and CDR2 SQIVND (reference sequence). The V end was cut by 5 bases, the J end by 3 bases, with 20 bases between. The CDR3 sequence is CASSPQRGGGLNQPQHF. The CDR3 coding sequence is TGTGCCAGTAGTCCCCAGCGGGGTGGGGGCCTCAATCAGCCCCAGCATTTT.

The CDR3 coding sequence is TGTGCCAGCAGCTTGGTCCCGACTTTAGCCAAAAACATTCAGTACTTC. Encoded protein: CASSLVPTLAKNIQYF. V and J are TRBV5-4 and TRBJ2-4, with D unresolved. Trimming removed 0 bases from V and 0 bases from J, with 10 bases in between. The CDR3 is 16 amino acids. Germline-derived CDR1 and CDR2 are SGHNT and YYREEE (reference sequence). Looking up the rest from reference TRBV5-4 and TRBJ2-4 gives the full variable domain: ETGVTQSPTHLIKTRGQQVTLRCSSQSGHNTVSWYQQALGQGPQFIFQYYREEENGRGNFPPRFSGLQFPNYSSELNVNALELDDSALYLCASSLVPTLAKNIQYFGAGTRLSVL.

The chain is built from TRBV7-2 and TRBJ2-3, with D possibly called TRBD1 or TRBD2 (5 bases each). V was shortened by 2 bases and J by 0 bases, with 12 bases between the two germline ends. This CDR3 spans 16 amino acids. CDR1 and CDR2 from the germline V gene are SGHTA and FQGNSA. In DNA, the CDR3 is TGTGCCAGCAGCTTATCGGGGCGAGAAAGCACAGATACGCAGTATTTT. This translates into CASSLSGRESTDTQYF.

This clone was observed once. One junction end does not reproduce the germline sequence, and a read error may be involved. The CDR3 DNA follows: TGTGCCAGCAGTATCAAAATTTCGATACAAAGTCGGGCCAGCGTCCTGACTTTC. It codes for CASSIKISIQSRASVLTF. The chain links TRBV2 to TRBJ2-6, with no clear D. The CDR3 is 18 residues long. Germline values: CDR1 SNHLY, CDR2 FYNNEI.

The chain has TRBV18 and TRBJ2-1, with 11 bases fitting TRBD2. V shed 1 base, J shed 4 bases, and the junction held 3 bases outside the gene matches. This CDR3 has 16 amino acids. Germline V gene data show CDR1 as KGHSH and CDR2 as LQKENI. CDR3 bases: TGTGCCAGCTCACCACTGGGGACTAGCGGATACAATGAGCAGTTCTTC. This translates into CASSPLGTSGYNEQFF.